This TCR beta chain was captured in a study of OX40 agonist ivuxolimab in advanced cancers. Overall study: Patients were dosed intravenously with ivuxolimab at 0.01 to 10 mg/kg every 2 weeks. Three patients responded partially, comprising one with hepatocellular carcinoma and two with cutaneous melanoma.

The germline CDR1 and CDR2 sequences are MNHEY and SVGAGI. The CDR3 contains 15 residues. V shed 6 bases and J 2 bases; nucleotides not matched to a gene: 8. The study's findings and limits: Antigen specificity of clonally expanded peripheral T cells was not established.

This clone has only one observation. Its antigen is unknown. Using immunoSEQ multiplex PCR, the repertoire was profiled, and TCRdb retains in-frame clones only, with some absent. Among 75,000 to 95,000 clones listed, around 90% were seen once. The rearrangement links TRBV6-5 to TRBJ2-7, with 9 bases fitting TRBD1. The TCR comes from an adult with an advanced solid tumor such as melanoma, head and neck, liver or kidney cancer. Sample: CD4+ or CD8+ T cells sorted from blood, taken in a trial of the OX40 agonist ivuxolimab. This chain's CDR3 is CASSPGTGWAYEQYF. The DNA for the CDR3 is TGTGCCAGCAGCCCCGGGACAGGGTGGGCCTACGAGCAGTACTTC.